These 15 T cell receptor beta chains share one sample of origin, sequenced in a study of identifying expanded T cells in peripheral blood. Assay: immunoSEQ multiplex PCR; the TCRdb copy retains only in-frame clones and omits some. Seen here are about 86,000 clones, 80% to 90% observed once, and the top ten hold approximately 4.5%. Input material: blood. These receptors all come from a person aged 18 to 69 in good health.

The table lists this clone with a count of one. The chain has TRBV6-5 and TRBJ2-7; possibly TRBD1 or TRBD2 for D (5 bases each). V was cut by 4 bases and J by 1 base, with 14 bases left in between. In germline, CDR1 is MNHEY, CDR2 SVGAGI. CDR3 length: 15 amino acids. In DNA, the CDR3 is TGTGCCAGCAGTTTCCGGGACGGCCTTTCCTACGAGCAGTACTTC. It specifies CASSFRDGLSYEQYF.

The chain combines TRBV11-3 with TRBJ1-6; D gene uncertain. The length of the CDR3 is 15 residues. Germline CDR1 and CDR2: SGHNT and YENEEA. Trimming pared 2 bases from V and 0 bases from J, leaving 5 bases between. The CDR3 bases are TGTGCCAGCAGCTTAATCAGCTCCTATAATTCACCCCTCCACTTT. Its protein is CASSLISSYNSPLHF.

V and J are TRBV10-2 and TRBJ1-2; TRBD1 aligns across 8 bases. The germline CDR1 and CDR2 sequences are WSHSY and SAAADI. Unmatched junction bases numbered 12, after V lost 3 bases and J lost 9 bases. This CDR3 has 15 amino acids. The chain's CDR3 is CASSDGVSGGRSYTF. The CDR3 DNA reads as TGCGCCAGCAGTGATGGGGTCTCAGGGGGCAGGAGCTACACCTTC.

The chain recombines TRBV5-4 with TRBJ2-7, with D possibly being TRBD1 (6 bases). The V and J ends lost 5 bases and 7 bases respectively, with 13 bases between them. This CDR3 comprises 12 residues. In germline, CDR1 is SGHNT, CDR2 YYREEE (reference sequence). CDR3 coding DNA: TGTGCCAGCAGTTCGATAACAGGGGAGCAGTACTTC. Translating it yields CASSSITGEQYF. Filled out from reference TRBV5-4 and TRBJ2-7, the complete variable domain reads ETGVTQSPTHLIKTRGQQVTLRCSSQSGHNTVSWYQQALGQGPQFIFQYYREEENGRGNFPPRFSGLQFPNYSSELNVNALELDDSALYLCASSSITGEQYFGPGTRLTVT.

CDR3: CASSFRDRGRADTQYF. The CDR3 nucleotides read TGTGCCAGCAGCTTCCGGGACAGGGGGCGGGCAGATACGCAGTATTTT. J is TRBJ2-3 and V is TRBV21-1; the table gives TRBD1 as D, unverified against the DNA. TRBV21-1 is marked as a pseudogene. This CDR3 is 16 amino acids long.

The chain carries TRBV5-1 and TRBJ1-2; TRBD1 is a possible D gene (6 bases). The germline CDR1 and CDR2 sequences are SGHRS and YFSETQ. This CDR3 comprises 13 residues. Trimming shortened V by 0 bases and J by 8 bases, and 11 bases separated the two germline ends. The CDR3 loop is CASSLGGREGYTF. The DNA for the CDR3 is TGCGCCAGCAGCTTGGGGGGGCGCGAGGGCTACACCTTC.

CDR3 in amino acids: CSVGQGGGTEAFF. The CDR3 nucleotides are TGCAGCGTCGGACAGGGCGGGGGGACTGAAGCTTTCTTT. The J gene is TRBJ1-1, the V gene TRBV29-1; 8 bases fit TRBD1. The trim removed 6 bases at V and 5 bases at J, leaving 8 bases unmatched. This CDR3 region has 13 residues. Germline V gene data show CDR1 as SQVTM and CDR2 as ANQGSEA.

This chain connects TRBV28 to TRBJ1-2; 7 positions agree with TRBD1. This CDR3 spans 13 amino acids. The trim removed 3 bases at V and 8 bases at J, leaving 6 bases unmatched. Looked up from germline, CDR1 is MDHEN and CDR2 is SYDVKM. The CDR3 reads CASSFEGARGYTF. The CDR3 DNA reads as TGTGCCAGCAGTTTTGAGGGGGCGCGAGGCTACACCTTC.

This chain uses TRBV7-2 with TRBJ1-5; 11 nucleotides align to TRBD1. V trimming: 4 bases; J trimming: 6 bases; junction bases outside the gene matches: 5. Per the germline V gene, CDR1 is SGHTA and CDR2 is FQGNSA. This CDR3 contains 15 residues. The CDR3 loop is CASSSDRGRGQPQHF. CDR3 nucleotide sequence: TGTGCCAGCAGCTCGGACAGGGGGCGCGGTCAGCCCCAGCATTTT. Full variable domain (missing parts from reference TRBV7-2 and TRBJ1-5): GAGVSQSPSNKVTEKGKDVELRCDPISGHTALYWYRQSLGQGLEFLIYFQGNSAPDKSGLPSDRFSAERTGGSVSTLTIQRTQQEDSAVYLCASSSDRGRGQPQHFGDGTRLSIL.

This clone was recorded only once. V usage is TRBV18 and J usage is TRBJ1-1; a weak D match, TRBD1 (5 bases). CDR3 length equals 14 residues. V lost 6 bases to trimming and J lost 6 bases, with 17 bases between them. In germline, CDR1 is KGHSH, CDR2 LQKENI. The CDR3 here is CASSSVSPGPEAFF. The CDR3 nucleotides read TGTGCCAGCTCCTCAGTCTCCCCAGGGCCTGAAGCTTTCTTT.

This clone was picked up one time. This sequence joins TRBV2 and TRBJ1-2; D is undetermined. This CDR3 has 11 amino acids. With 8 bases removed from V and 1 base from J, the gap between germline ends came to 5 bases. In germline, CDR1 is SNHLY, CDR2 FYNNEI. CDR3 DNA sequence: TGTGCCAGCTTGGATAACTATGGCTACACCTTC. Translated: CASLDNYGYTF. The full variable domain, its missing parts supplied by reference TRBV2 and TRBJ1-2, is EPEVTQTPSHQVTQMGQEVILRCVPISNHLYFYWYRQILGQKVEFLVSFYNNEISEKSEIFDDQFSVERPDGSNFTLKIRSTKLEDSAMYFCASLDNYGYTFGSGTRLTVV.

The V and J genes are TRBV7-2 and TRBJ2-7; 7 nucleotides agree with TRBD1. Germline CDR1 is SGHTA and CDR2 is FQGNSA. V gave up 3 bases and J gave up 3 bases; unmatched junction bases: 5. The CDR3 covers 14 residues. CDR3 amino acids: CASSLGQRFYEQYF. The DNA of the CDR3 is TGTGCCAGCAGCTTGGGACAGCGCTTCTACGAGCAGTACTTC.

This clone has just a few counts. The V and J genes are TRBV18 and TRBJ1-4; a possible D gene is TRBD1 (6 bases). The V end was cut by 3 bases, the J end by 10 bases, with 15 bases between. The CDR3 is made up of 14 amino acids. The germline V gene has CDR1 KGHSH and CDR2 LQKENI. The CDR3 loop is CASSPQDSQGKLFF. In nucleotides, the CDR3 is TGTGCCAGCTCACCTCAGGACAGCCAGGGAAAACTGTTTTTT.

The rearrangement uses TRBV4-1 and TRBJ2-7; maybe TRBD2 (6 bases). CDR3 length equals 17 residues. Deletions cut 4 bases from V and 1 base from J, with 20 bases between. Germline lookup yields CDR1 MGHRA and CDR2 YSYEKL. Here the CDR3 DNA reads TGCGCCAGCAGCCTCCGAGCGGAGGGCGCGACTTCCTACGAGCAGTACTTC. Translated: CASSLRAEGATSYEQYF.

The V call is TRBV5-6, the J call TRBJ1-1; D is unclear. CDR1 and CDR2 (germline): SGHDT, YYEEEE. This CDR3 region has 13 residues. Trimming shortened V by 3 bases and J by 3 bases, and 9 bases separated the two germline ends. As DNA, the CDR3 is TGTGCCAGCAGCTGTGACACTGACACTGAAGCTTTCTTT. Translation: CASSCDTDTEAFF.